This T cell receptor (beta chain) was profiled in a study of blood T cell repertoires in COVID-19. As for the study in general: PBMCs, B-cell-depleted T cells, or T cells were the source of the cDNA or gDNA that made up the material.

Per the germline V gene, CDR1 is SGDLS and CDR2 is YYNGEE. CDR3 length: 13 residues. V was trimmed by 0 bases and J by 6 bases, leaving 10 bases between them. Original analysis: Reference gene primer amplification in the assay estimated nucleated cell counts. Measured with immunoSEQ multiplex PCR; TCRdb has only the in-frame clones, and not every one. The D gene and trimming were derived from the DNA, and the V and J assignments and clone size from that table. The sample has tens of thousands of clones, more than 60% seen once. This receptor was identified in a human donor in a cohort sampled during active COVID-19. V gene TRBV9 combines with J gene TRBJ2-7; D remains unclear. The sequenced material came from peripheral blood. CDR3 in amino acids: CASSVARNGEQYF. The CDR3 DNA reads as TGTGCCAGCAGCGTAGCGAGGAATGGCGAGCAGTACTTC.